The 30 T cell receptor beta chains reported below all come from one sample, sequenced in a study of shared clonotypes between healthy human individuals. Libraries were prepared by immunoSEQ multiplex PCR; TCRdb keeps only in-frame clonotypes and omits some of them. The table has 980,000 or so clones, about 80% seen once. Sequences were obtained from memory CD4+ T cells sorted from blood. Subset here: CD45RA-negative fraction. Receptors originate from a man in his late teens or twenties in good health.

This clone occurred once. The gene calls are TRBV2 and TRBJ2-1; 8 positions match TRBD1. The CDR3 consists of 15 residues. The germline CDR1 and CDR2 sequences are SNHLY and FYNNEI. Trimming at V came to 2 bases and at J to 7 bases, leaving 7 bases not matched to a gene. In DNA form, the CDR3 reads TGTGCCAGCAGTGAACAGGACAGGGTGATTAATGAGCAGTTCTTC. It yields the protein CASSEQDRVINEQFF.

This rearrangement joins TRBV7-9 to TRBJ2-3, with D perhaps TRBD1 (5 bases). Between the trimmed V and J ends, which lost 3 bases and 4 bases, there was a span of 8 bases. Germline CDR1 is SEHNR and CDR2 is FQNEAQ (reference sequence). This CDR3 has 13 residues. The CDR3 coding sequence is TGTGCCAGCAGCTTTAGGGGTGCAGATACGCAGTATTTT. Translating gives CASSFRGADTQYF.

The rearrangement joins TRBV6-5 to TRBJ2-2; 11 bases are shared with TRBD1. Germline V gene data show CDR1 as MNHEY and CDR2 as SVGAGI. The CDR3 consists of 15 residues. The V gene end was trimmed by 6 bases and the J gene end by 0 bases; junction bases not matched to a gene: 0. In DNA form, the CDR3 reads TGTGCCAGCAGGGGACAGGGGGCGAACACCGGGGAGCTGTTTTTT. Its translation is CASRGQGANTGELFF.

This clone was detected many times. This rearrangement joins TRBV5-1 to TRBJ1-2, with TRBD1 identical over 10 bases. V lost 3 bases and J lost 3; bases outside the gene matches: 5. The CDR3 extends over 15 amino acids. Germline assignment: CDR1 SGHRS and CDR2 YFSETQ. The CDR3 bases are TGCGCCAGCAGCTGGGGACAGGGGCTGGACTATGGCTACACCTTC. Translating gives CASSWGQGLDYGYTF.

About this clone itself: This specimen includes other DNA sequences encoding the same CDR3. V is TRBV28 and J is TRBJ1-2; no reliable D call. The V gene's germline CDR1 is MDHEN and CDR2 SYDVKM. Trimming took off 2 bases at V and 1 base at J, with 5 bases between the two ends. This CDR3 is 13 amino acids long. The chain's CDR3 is CASSLGLNYGYTF. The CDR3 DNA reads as TGTGCCAGCAGTTTAGGCCTTAACTATGGCTACACCTTC.

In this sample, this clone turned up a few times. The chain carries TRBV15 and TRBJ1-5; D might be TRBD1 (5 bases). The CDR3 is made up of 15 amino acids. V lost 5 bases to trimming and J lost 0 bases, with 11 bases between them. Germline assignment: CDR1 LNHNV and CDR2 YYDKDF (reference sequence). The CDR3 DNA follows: TGTGCCACCAGCCCCTCGGGGGGTAGCAATCAGCCCCAGCATTTT. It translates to CATSPSGGSNQPQHF.

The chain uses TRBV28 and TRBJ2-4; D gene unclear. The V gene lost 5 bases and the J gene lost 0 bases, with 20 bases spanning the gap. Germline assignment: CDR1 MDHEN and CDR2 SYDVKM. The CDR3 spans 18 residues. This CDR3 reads CASSPGWATNLAKNIQYF. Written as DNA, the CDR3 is TGTGCCAGCAGTCCCGGCTGGGCCACAAATCTAGCCAAAAACATTCAGTACTTC.

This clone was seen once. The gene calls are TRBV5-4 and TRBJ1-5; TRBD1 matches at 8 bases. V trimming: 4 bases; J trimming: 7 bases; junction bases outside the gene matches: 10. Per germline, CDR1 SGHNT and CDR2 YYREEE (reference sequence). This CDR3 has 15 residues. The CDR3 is CASSPGQGAGQPQHF. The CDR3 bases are TGTGCCAGCAGCCCGGGGCAGGGGGCAGGACAGCCCCAGCATTTT.

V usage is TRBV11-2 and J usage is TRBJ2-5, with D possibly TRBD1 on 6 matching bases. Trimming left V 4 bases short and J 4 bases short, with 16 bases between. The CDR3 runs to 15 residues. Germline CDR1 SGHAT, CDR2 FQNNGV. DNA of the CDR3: TGTGCCAGCAGCTCCAGCAGGACAGTAAGAGAGACCCAGTACTTC. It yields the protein CASSSSRTVRETQYF.

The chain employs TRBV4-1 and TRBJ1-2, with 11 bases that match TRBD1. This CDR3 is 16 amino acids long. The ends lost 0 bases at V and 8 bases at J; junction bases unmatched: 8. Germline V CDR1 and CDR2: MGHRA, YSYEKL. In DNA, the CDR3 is TGCGCCAGCAGCCAAGACGGAGGACAGGGGGCAAGGGGCTACACCTTC. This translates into CASSQDGGQGARGYTF.

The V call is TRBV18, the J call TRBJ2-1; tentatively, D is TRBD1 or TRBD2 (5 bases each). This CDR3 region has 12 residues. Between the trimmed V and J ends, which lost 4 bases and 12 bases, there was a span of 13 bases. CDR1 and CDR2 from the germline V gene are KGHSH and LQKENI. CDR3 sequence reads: CASSRGREWQFF. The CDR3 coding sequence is TGTGCCAGCTCACGGGGACGAGAATGGCAGTTCTTC.

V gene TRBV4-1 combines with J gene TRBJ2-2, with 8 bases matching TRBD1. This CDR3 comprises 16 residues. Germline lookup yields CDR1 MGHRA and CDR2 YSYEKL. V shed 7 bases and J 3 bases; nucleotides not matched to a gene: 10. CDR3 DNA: TGCGCCAGCACCCTTAGACAGGGGATGGACACCGGGGAGCTGTTTTTT. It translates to CASTLRQGMDTGELFF.

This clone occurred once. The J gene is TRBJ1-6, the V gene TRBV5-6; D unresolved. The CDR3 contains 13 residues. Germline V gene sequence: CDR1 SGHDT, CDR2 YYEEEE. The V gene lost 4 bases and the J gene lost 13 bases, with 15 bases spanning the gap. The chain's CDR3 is CASSGGGAWPLHF. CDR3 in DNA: TGTGCCAGCAGCGGAGGCGGAGCCTGGCCCCTCCACTTT.

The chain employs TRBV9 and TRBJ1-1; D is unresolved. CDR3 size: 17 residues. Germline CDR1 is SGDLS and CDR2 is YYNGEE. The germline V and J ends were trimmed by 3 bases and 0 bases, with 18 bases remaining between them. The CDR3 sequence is CASSGSQGRQMNTEAFF. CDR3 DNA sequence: TGTGCCAGCAGCGGTAGCCAAGGACGCCAAATGAACACTGAAGCTTTCTTT.

CDR3 sequence reads: CASSRSGGAKEAFF. CDR3 sequence (DNA): TGTGCCAGCAGCAGATCCGGCGGAGCGAAAGAAGCTTTCTTT. The genes are TRBV9 and TRBJ1-1, with D uncertain. This CDR3 comprises 14 residues. The V gene's germline CDR1 is SGDLS and CDR2 YYNGEE. The V end lost 4 bases, the J end lost 8 bases, and 18 bases lay between the germline ends.

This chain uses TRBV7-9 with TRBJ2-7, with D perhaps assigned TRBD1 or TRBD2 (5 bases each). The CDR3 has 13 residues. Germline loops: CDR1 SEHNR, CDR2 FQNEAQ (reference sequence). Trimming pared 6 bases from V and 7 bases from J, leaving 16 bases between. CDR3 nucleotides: TGTGCCAGCAGGAGGGACGAGATCGGAGAGCAGTACTTC. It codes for CASRRDEIGEQYF.

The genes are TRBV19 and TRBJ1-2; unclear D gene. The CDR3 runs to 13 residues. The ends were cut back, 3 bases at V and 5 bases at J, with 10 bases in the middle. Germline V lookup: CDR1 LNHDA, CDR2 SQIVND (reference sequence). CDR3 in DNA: TGTGCCAGTAGTATGTTCCCGGAATATGGCTACACCTTC. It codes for CASSMFPEYGYTF.

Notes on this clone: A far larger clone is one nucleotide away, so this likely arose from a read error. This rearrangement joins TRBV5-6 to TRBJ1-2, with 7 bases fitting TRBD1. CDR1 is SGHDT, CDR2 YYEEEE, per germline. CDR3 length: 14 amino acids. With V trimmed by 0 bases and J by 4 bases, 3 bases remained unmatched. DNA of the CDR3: TGTGCCAGCAGCTTGGACCCAGGGGGCTATGGCTACACCTTC. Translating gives CASSLDPGGYGYTF.

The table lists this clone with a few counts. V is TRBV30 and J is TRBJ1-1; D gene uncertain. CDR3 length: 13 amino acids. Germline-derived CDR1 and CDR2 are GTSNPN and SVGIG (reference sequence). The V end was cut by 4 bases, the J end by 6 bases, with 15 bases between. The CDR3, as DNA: TGTGCCTGGACGGGAACCGGGAGGGCTGAAGCTTTCTTT. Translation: CAWTGTGRAEAFF.

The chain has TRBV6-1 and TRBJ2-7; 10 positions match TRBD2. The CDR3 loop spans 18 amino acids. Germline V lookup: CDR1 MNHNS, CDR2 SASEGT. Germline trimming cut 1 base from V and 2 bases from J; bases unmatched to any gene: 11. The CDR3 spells CASSEVPGGAGGPYEQYF. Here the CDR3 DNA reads TGTGCCAGCAGTGAAGTCCCCGGGGGAGCGGGGGGGCCCTACGAGCAGTACTTC.

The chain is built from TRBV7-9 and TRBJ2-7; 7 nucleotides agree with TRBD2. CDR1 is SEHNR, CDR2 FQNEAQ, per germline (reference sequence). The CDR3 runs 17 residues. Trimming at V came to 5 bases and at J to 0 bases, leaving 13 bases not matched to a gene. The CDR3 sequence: CASSPTSPVGASYEQYF. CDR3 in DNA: TGTGCCAGCAGCCCGACTAGCCCAGTAGGGGCCTCCTACGAGCAGTACTTC.

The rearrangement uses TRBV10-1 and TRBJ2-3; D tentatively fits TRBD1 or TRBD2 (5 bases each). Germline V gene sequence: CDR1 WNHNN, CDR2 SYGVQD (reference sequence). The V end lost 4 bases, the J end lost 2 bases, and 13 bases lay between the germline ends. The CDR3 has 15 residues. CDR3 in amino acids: CASSGGRGYTDTQYF. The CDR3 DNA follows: TGCGCCAGCAGTGGTGGACGGGGCTACACAGATACGCAGTATTTT.

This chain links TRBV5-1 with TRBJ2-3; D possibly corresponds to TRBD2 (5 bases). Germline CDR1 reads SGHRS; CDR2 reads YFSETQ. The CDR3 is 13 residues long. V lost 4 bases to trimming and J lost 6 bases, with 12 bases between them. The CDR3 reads CASSAGLLDTQYF. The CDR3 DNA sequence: TGCGCCAGCAGCGCCGGACTGCTTGATACGCAGTATTTT.

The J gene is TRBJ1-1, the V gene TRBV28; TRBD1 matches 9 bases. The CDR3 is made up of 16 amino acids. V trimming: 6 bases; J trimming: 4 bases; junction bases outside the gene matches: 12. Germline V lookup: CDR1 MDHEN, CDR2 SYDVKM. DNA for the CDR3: TGTGCCAGCAGACCCAAAACAACAGGGGGCCTCACTGAAGCTTTCTTT. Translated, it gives CASRPKTTGGLTEAFF.

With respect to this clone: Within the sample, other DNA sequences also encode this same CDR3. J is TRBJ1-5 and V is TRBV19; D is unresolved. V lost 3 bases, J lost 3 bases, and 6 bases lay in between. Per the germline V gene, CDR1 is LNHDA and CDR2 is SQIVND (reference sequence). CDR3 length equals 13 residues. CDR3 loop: CASSIRDNQPQHF. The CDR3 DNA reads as TGTGCCAGTAGTATCCGTGACAATCAGCCCCAGCATTTT. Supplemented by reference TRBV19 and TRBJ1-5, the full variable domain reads DGGITQSPKYLFRKEGQNVTLSCEQNLNHDAMYWYRQDPGQGLRLIYYSQIVNDFQKGDIAEGYSVSREKKESFPLTVTSAQKNPTAFYLCASSIRDNQPQHFGDGTRLSIL.

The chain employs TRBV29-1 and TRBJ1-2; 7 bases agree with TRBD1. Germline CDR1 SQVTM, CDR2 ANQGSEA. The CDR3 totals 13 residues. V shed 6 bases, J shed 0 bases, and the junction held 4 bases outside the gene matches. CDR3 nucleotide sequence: TGCAGCGTAAACAGGGGCTCTAACTATGGCTACACCTTC. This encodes CSVNRGSNYGYTF.

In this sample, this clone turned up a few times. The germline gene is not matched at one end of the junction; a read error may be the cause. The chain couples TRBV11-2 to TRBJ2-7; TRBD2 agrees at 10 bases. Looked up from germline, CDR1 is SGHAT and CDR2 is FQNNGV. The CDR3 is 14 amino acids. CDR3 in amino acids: CASSLDRASGSWDF. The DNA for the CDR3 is TGTGCCAGCAGCTTAGATCGGGCTAGCGGGAGCTGGGACTTC. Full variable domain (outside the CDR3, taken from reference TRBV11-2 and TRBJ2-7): EAGVAQSPRYKIIEKRQSVAFWCNPISGHATLYWYQQILGQGPKLLIQFQNNGVVDDSQLPKDRFSAERLKGVDSTLKIQPAKLEDSAVYLCASSLDRASGSWDFGPGTRLTVT.

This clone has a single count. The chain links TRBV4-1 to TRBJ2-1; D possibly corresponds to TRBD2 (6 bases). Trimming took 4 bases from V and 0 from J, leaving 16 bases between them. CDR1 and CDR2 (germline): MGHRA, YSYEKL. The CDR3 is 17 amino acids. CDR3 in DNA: TGCGCCAGCAGCCGGGCGGGGCGACCCTCCTCCTACAATGAGCAGTTCTTC. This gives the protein CASSRAGRPSSYNEQFF.

DNA of the CDR3: TGTGCCAGCAGCTTGGCCACAGTCAGGGGGGGATATGGCTACACCTTC. Its protein is CASSLATVRGGYGYTF. The chain combines TRBV5-4 with TRBJ1-2, with 7 bases that match TRBD1. With V trimmed by 0 bases and J by 5 bases, 10 bases remained unmatched. CDR1 is SGHNT and CDR2 is YYREEE in the germline V gene (reference sequence). The CDR3 consists of 16 residues.

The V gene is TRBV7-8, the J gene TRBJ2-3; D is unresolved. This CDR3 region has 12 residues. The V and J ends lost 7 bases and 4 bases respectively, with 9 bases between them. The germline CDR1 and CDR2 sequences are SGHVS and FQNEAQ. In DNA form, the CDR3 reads TGTGCCAGCACTCGACCGCCAGATACGCAGTATTTT. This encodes CASTRPPDTQYF.